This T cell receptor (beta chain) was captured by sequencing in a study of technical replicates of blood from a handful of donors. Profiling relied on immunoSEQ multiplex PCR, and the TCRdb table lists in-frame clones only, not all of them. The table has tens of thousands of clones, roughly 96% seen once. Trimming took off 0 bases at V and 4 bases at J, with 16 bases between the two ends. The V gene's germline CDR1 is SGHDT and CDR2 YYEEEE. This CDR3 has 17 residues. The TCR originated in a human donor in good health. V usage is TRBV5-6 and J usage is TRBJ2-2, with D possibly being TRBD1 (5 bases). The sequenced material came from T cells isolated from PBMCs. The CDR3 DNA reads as TGTGCCAGCAGCTTGGGAGGCCAGGGCGGAAGCACCGGGGAGCTGTTTTTT. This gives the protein CASSLGGQGGSTGELFF.